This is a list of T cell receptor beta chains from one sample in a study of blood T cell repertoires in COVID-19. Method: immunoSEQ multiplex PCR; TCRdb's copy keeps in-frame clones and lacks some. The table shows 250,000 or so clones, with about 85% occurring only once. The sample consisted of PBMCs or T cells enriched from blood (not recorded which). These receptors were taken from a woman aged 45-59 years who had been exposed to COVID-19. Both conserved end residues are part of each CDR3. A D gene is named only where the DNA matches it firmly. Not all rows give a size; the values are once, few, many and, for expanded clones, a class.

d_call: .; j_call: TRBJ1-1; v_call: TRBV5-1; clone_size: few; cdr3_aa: CASSLGQAKAEAFF; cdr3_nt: TGCGCCAGCAGCTTGGGACAGGCAAAGGCTGAAGCTTTCTTT
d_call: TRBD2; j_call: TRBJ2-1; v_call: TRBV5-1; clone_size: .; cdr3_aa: CASAGSSGGAGNEQFF; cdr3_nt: TGCGCCAGCGCAGGCTCAAGCGGGGGGGCCGGCAATGAGCAGTTCTTC
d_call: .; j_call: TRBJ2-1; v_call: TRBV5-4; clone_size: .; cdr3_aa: CASSRRDSQYNEQFF; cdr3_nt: TGTGCCAGCAGCCGCCGGGACTCACAATACAATGAGCAGTTCTTC
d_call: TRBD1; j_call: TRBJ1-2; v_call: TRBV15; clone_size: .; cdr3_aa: CATKTGGTSYGYTF; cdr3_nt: TGTGCCACCAAAACAGGGGGCACCTCCTATGGCTACACCTTC
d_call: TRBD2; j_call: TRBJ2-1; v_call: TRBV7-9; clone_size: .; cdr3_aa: CASRRTSGGSNEQFF; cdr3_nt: TGTGCCAGCAGGCGGACTAGCGGGGGTTCCAATGAGCAGTTCTTC
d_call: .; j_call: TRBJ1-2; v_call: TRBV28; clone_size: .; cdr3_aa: CASSFRFYGYTF; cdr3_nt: TGTGCCAGCAGTTTCCGGTTCTATGGCTACACCTTC
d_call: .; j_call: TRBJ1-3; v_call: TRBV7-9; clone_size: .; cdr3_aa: CASSLSLPGNSGNTIYF; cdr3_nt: TGTGCCAGCAGCTTGAGCCTCCCAGGGAACTCTGGAAACACCATATATTTT
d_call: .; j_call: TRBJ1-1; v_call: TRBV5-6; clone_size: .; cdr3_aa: CASSFGLGGATSEAFF; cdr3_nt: TGTGCCAGCAGCTTCGGTTTAGGGGGGGCCACCTCTGAAGCTTTCTTT
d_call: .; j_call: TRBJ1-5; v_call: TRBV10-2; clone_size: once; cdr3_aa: CASSEPGSDQPQHF; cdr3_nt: TGCGCCAGCAGTGAGCCGGGGTCGGATCAGCCCCAGCATTTT
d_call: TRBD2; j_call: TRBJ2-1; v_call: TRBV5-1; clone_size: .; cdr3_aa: CASSFGTSGGSHNEQFF; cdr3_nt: TGCGCCAGCAGCTTCGGGACTAGCGGGGGTTCCCACAATGAGCAGTTCTTC
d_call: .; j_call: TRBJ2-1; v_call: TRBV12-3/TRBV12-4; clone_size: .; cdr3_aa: CASSRPGIEQFF; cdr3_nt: TGTGCCAGCAGTAGACCAGGTATTGAGCAGTTCTTC
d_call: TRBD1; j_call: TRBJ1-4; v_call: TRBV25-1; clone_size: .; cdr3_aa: CASSSRDRNEKLFF; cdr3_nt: TGTGCCAGCAGTTCCCGGGACAGGAATGAAAAACTGTTTTTT
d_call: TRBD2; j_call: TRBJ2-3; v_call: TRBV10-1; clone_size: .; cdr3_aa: CASSELRTSGGGTQYF; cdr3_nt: TGCGCCAGCAGTGAGTTACGGACTAGCGGGGGTGGTACGCAGTATTTT
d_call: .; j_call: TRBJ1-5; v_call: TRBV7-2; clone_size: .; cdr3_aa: CASSLIFDSSNQPQHF; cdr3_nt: TGTGCCAGCAGCTTAATCTTCGACAGTAGCAATCAGCCCCAGCATTTT
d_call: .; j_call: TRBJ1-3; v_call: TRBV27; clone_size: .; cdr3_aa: CASRSGLNSGNTIYF; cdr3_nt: TGTGCCAGCAGGAGCGGCTTAAACTCTGGAAACACCATATATTTT
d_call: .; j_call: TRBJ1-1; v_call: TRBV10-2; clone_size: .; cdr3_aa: CASRSEGLNTEAFF; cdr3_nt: TGCGCCAGCCGGAGCGAGGGCCTGAACACTGAAGCTTTCTTT
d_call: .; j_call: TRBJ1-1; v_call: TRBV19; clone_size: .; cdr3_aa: CASSIRGGDSEAFF; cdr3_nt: TGTGCCAGTAGTATCAGGGGAGGGGACTCTGAAGCTTTCTTT
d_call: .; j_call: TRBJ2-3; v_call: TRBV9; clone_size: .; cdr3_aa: CASSALGLTTDTQYF; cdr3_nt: TGTGCCAGCAGCGCACTAGGTCTTACCACAGATACGCAGTATTTT
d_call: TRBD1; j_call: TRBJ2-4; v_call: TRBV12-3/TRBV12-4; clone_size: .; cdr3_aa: CASSYRGNIQYF; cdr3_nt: TGTGCCAGCAGTTACAGGGGAAACATTCAGTACTTC
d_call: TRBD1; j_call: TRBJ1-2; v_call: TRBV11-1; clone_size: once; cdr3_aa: CASSFPGQGDTF; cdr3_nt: TGTGCCAGCAGCTTTCCTGGACAGGGGGACACCTTC
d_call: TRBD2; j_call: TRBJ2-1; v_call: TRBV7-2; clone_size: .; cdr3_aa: CASSSAGGNEQFF; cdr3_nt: TGTGCCAGCAGCTCCGCGGGGGGCAATGAGCAGTTCTTC
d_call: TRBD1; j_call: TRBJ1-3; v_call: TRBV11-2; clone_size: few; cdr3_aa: CASKGGERNTIYF; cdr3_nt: TGTGCCAGCAAAGGGGGCGAACGAAACACCATATATTTT
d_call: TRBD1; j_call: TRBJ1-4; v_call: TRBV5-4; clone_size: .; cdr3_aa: CASSLQGPREKLFF; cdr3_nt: TGTGCCAGCAGCTTACAGGGGCCCCGTGAAAAACTGTTTTTT
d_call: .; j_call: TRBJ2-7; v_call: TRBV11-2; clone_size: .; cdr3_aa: CASSLDPGVYEQYF; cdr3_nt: TGTGCCAGCAGCTTAGATCCGGGGGTCTACGAGCAGTACTTC
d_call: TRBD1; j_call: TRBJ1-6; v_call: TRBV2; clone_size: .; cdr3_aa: CASYRDSLNSPLHF; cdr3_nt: TGTGCCAGCTACCGGGACAGCTTAAATTCACCCCTCCACTTT
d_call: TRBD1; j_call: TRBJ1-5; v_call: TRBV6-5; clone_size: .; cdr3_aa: CASSLQGPGQPQHF; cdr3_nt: TGTGCCAGCAGTTTACAGGGGCCAGGTCAGCCCCAGCATTTT
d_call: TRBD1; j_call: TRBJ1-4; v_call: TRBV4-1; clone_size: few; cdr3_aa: CASSQPEDRVYEKLFF; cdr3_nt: TGCGCCAGCAGCCAACCTGAGGACAGGGTATATGAAAAACTGTTTTTT
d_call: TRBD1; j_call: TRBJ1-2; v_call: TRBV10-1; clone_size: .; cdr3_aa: CASSVTGTRSNYGYTF; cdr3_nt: TGCGCCAGCAGTGTGACAGGGACAAGGTCCAACTATGGCTACACCTTC
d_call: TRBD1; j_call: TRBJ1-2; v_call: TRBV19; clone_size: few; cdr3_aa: CASSIGTGLYGYTF; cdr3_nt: TGTGCCAGTAGTATTGGGACAGGGCTCTATGGCTACACCTTC
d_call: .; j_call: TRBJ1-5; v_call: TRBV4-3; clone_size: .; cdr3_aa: CASSQGRGNQPQHF; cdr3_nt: TGCGCCAGCAGCCAAGGGAGGGGCAATCAGCCCCAGCATTTT
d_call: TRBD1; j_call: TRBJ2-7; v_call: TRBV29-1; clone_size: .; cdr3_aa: CSVGLDRTFGEQYF; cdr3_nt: TGCAGCGTTGGCCTGGACAGGACCTTTGGGGAGCAGTACTTC
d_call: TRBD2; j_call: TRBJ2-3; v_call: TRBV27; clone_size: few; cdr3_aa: CASSLVGLAGGSTDTQYF; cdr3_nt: TGTGCCAGCAGTTTAGTGGGACTAGCGGGGGGGAGCACAGATACGCAGTATTTT
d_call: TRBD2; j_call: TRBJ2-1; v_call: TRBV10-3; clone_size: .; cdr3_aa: CAISERTSGGLSSYNEQFF; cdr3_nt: TGTGCCATCAGTGAAAGGACTAGCGGGGGCCTTAGCTCCTACAATGAGCAGTTCTTC
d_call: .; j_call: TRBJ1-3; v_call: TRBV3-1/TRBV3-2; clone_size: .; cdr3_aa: CASSTSPGGASGNTIYF; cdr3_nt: TGTGCCAGCAGCACGTCCCCTGGGGGGGCCTCTGGAAACACCATATATTTT
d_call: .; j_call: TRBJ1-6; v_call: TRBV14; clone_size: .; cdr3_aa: CASSQSASAPLHF; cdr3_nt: TGTGCCAGCAGCCAATCCGCGAGTGCACCCCTCCACTTT
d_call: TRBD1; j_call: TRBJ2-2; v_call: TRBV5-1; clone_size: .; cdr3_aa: CASSVQGASTGELFF; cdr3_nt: TGCGCCAGCAGCGTACAGGGGGCATCTACCGGGGAGCTGTTTTTT
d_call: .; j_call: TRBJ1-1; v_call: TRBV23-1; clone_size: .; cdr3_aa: CASRWLKQGNTEAFF; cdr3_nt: TGCGCCAGCAGATGGCTAAAACAGGGGAACACTGAAGCTTTCTTT
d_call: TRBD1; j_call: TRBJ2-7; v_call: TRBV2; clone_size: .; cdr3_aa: CASREYRGVNEQYF; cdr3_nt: TGTGCCAGCAGAGAATACAGGGGAGTTAACGAGCAGTACTTC
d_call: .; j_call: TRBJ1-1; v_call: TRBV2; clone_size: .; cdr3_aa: CASRSRQGTNTEAFF; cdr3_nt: TGTGCCAGCAGGAGTCGGCAGGGTACGAACACTGAAGCTTTCTTT
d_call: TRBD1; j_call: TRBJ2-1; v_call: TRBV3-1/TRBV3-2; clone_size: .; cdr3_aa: CASSHPAGGNEQFF; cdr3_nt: TGTGCCAGCAGCCACCCGGCAGGGGGCAATGAGCAGTTCTTC
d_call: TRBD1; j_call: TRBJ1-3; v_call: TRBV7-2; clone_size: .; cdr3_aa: CASSPAGTASGNTIYF; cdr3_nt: TGTGCCAGCAGCCCCGCCGGGACAGCCTCTGGAAACACCATATATTTT
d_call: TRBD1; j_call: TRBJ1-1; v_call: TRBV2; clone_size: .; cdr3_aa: CASRDTLLTGKTEAFF; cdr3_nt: TGTGCCAGCAGAGATACCCTTTTGACAGGGAAGACTGAAGCTTTCTTT
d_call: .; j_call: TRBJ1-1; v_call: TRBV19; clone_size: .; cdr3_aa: CASSYMGGEAFF; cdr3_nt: TGTGCCAGTAGCTACATGGGAGGTGAAGCTTTCTTT
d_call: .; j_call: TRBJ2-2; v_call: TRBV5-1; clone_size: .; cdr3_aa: CASSLVQGTAGELFF; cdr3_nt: TGCGCCAGCAGCTTGGTACAGGGAACGGCCGGGGAGCTGTTTTTT
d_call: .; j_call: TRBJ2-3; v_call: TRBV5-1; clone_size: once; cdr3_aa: CASSLEAGRDTQYF; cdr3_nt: TGCGCCAGCAGCTTGGAGGCGGGAAGAGATACGCAGTATTTT
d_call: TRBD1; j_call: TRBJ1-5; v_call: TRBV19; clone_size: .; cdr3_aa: CASMLLSGTGDSQPQHF; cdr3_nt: TGTGCCAGTATGTTACTGTCCGGGACAGGGGACTCTCAGCCCCAGCATTTT
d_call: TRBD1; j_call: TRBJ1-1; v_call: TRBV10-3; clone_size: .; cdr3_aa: CAISPTGTGTTEAFF; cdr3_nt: TGTGCCATCAGTCCTACCGGGACAGGGACCACTGAAGCTTTCTTT
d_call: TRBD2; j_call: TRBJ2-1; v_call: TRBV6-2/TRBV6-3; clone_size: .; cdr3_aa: CASSYLLAGGLVEQFF; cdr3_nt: TGTGCCAGCAGTTATTTGCTAGCGGGGGGGCTCGTTGAGCAGTTCTTC
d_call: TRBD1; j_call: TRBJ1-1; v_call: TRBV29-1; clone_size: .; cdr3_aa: CSTPGTGMNTEAFF; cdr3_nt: TGCAGCACCCCCGGGACAGGGATGAACACTGAAGCTTTCTTT
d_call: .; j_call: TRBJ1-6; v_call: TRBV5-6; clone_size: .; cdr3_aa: CASSTSGGRKHNSPLHF; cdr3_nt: TGTGCCAGCAGCACTTCCGGGGGACGAAAGCATAATTCACCCCTCCACTTT